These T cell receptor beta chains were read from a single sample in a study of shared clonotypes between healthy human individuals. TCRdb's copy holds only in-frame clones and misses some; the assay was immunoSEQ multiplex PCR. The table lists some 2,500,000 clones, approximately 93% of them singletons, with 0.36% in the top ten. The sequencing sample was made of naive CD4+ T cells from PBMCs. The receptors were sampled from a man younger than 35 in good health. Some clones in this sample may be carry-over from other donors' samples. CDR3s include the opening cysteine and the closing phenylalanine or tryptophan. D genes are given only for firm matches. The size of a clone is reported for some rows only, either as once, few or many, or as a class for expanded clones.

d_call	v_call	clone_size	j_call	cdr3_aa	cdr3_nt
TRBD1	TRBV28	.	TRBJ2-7	CASSTRTGATYEQYF	TGTGCCAGCAGTACCCGAACAGGGGCCACCTACGAGCAGTACTTC
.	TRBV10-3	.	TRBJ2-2	CAISYVTGELFF	TGTGCCATCAGTTACGTTACCGGGGAGCTGTTTTTT
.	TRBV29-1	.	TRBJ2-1	CSVEGQGGALFGEQFF	TGCAGCGTTGAAGGTCAGGGGGGCGCACTGTTTGGTGAGCAGTTCTTC
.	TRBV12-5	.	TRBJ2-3	CASGLFGTDTQYF	TGTGCTAGTGGTTTGTTTGGAACAGATACGCAGTATTTT
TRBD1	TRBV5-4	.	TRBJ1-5	CASSKDRENQPQHF	TGTGCCAGCAGCAAGGACAGGGAGAATCAGCCCCAGCATTTT
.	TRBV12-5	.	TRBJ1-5	CASGSDQPQHF	TGTGCTAGTGGTTCTGATCAGCCCCAGCATTTT
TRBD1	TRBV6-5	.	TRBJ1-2	CASRTWTGGNYGYTF	TGTGCCAGCAGAACCTGGACAGGGGGCAACTATGGCTACACCTTC
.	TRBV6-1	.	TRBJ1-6	CASSEVGSLGSPLHF	TGTGCCAGCAGTGAAGTTGGCAGCCTCGGTTCACCCCTCCACTTT
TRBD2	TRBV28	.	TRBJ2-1	CASRPRGRWDEQFF	TGTGCCAGCCGACCCCGCGGGAGATGGGATGAGCAGTTCTTC
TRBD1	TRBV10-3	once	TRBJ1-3	CAISATGGSLVKGNTIYF	TGTGCCATCAGTGCAACAGGGGGGAGTCTGGTCAAGGGAAACACCATATATTTT
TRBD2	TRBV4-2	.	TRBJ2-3	CASSQDYLAGITDTQYF	TGTGCCAGCAGCCAAGATTACCTAGCGGGTATCACAGATACGCAGTATTTT
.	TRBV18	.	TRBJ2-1	CASSTSSGLLGYNEQFF	TGTGCCAGCTCAACCTCCTCCGGACTTTTGGGGTACAATGAGCAGTTCTTC
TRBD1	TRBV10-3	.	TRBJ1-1	CAISKGATAFF	TGTGCCATCAGTAAGGGGGCCACAGCTTTCTTT
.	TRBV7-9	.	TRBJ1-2	CASSLAGPNYGYTF	TGTGCCAGCAGCTTAGCGGGACCTAACTATGGCTACACCTTC
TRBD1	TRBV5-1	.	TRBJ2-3	CASQDRGDTDTQYF	TGCGCCAGCCAGGACAGGGGAGACACAGATACGCAGTATTTT
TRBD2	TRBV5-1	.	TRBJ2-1	CASSSQMTSGRAFYNEQFF	TGCGCCAGCAGCTCCCAAATGACTAGCGGGAGGGCCTTTTACAATGAGCAGTTCTTC
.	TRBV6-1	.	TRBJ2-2	CASSELTGSNTGELFF	TGTGCCAGCAGTGAATTAACGGGATCGAACACCGGGGAGCTGTTTTTT
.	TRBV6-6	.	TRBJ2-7	CASSYRADRYEQYF	TGTGCCAGCAGTTACAGGGCGGATCGGTACGAGCAGTACTTC
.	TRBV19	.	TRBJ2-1	CASSSRGPGLHPYNEQFF	TGTGCCAGTAGTTCTCGAGGCCCGGGACTCCATCCCTACAATGAGCAGTTCTTC
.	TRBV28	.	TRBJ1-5	CASTAGLSRGRGIQPQHF	TGTGCCAGCACCGCCGGCCTCTCCAGGGGTAGGGGGATTCAGCCCCAGCATTTT
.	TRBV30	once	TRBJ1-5	CAWSRAGHQPQHF	TGTGCCTGGAGCAGGGCCGGCCATCAGCCCCAGCATTTT
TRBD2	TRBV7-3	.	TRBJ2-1	CASSLELAGGRGDEQFF	TGTGCCAGCAGCTTAGAACTAGCGGGAGGGCGAGGCGATGAGCAGTTCTTC
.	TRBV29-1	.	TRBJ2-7	CSVGAISPYEQYF	TGCAGCGTTGGGGCTATATCGCCCTACGAGCAGTACTTC
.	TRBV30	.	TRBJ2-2	CAWSLGGDKAGELFF	TGTGCCTGGAGTCTGGGGGGCGATAAAGCCGGGGAGCTGTTTTTT
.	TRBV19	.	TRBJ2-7	CASSIEDSGYEQYF	TGTGCCAGTAGTATAGAAGACTCTGGCTACGAGCAGTACTTC
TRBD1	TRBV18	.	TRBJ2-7	CASSPPSRGLYEQYF	TGTGCCAGCTCACCACCGAGCAGGGGGCTCTACGAGCAGTACTTC
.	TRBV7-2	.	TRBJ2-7	CASSLTRSYEQYF	TGTGCCAGCAGCTTAACCCGAAGCTACGAGCAGTACTTC
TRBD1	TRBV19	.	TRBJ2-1	CASTSRQGAGTEQFF	TGTGCCAGTACCTCGAGACAGGGGGCTGGGACCGAGCAGTTCTTC
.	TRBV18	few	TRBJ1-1	CASSPGTAIPEAFF	TGTGCCAGCTCACCCGGGACGGCTATACCTGAAGCTTTCTTT
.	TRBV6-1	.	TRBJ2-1	CASSEQGGAHNEQFF	TGTGCCAGCAGTGAACAGGGCGGCGCCCACAATGAGCAGTTCTTC
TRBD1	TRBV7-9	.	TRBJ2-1	CASSRQGYNEQFF	TGTGCCAGCAGCCGACAGGGGTACAATGAGCAGTTCTTC
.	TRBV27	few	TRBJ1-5	CASSPVVYSNQPQHF	TGTGCCAGCAGTCCCGTCGTCTATAGCAATCAGCCCCAGCATTTT
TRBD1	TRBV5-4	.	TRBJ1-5	CASSSQGTNQPQHF	TGTGCCAGCAGCTCACAGGGGACGAATCAGCCCCAGCATTTT
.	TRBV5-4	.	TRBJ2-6	CASSLFFFRNVLTF	TGTGCCAGCAGCTTGTTTTTTTTTAGAAACGTCCTGACTTTC
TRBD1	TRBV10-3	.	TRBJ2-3	CAISADRSTDTQYF	TGTGCCATCAGCGCGGACAGGAGCACAGATACGCAGTATTTT
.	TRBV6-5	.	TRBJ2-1	CASSYQGSSYNEQFF	TGTGCCAGCAGTTACCAGGGGAGCTCCTACAATGAGCAGTTCTTC
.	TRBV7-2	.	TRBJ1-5	CASSLMLDTPQHF	TGTGCCAGCAGCTTAATGTTAGATACGCCCCAGCATTTT
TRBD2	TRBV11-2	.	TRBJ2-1	CASSLSGSWYNEQFF	TGTGCCAGCAGCCTGAGCGGGAGTTGGTACAATGAGCAGTTCTTC
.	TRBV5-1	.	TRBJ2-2	CASSRKTTGLGTGELFF	TGCGCCAGCAGCCGGAAGACCACAGGGCTAGGCACCGGGGAGCTGTTTTTT
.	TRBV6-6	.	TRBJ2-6	CASNAGTPFDVLTF	TGTGCCAGCAACGCCGGGACTCCGTTCGACGTCCTGACTTTC
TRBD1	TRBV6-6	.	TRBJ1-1	CASSYGGTANTEAFF	TGTGCCAGCAGTTACGGAGGGACAGCGAACACTGAAGCTTTCTTT